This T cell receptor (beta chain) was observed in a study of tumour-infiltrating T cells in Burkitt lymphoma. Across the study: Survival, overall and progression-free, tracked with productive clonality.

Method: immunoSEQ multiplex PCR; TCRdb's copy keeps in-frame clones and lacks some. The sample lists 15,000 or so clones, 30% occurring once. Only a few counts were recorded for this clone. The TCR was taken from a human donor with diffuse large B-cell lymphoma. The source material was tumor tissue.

The CDR3 DNA reads TGTGCCAGCAGCGACGGGATACTGGGCACAGATACGCAGTATTTT. Translating gives CASSDGILGTDTQYF. J is TRBJ2-3 and V is TRBV9, with D perhaps matching TRBD2 (5 bases). CDR1 is SGDLS and CDR2 is YYNGEE in the germline V gene. The CDR3 runs 15 residues. Trimming left V 3 bases short and J 1 base short, with 12 bases between.